This T cell receptor beta chain originates from a study of cytomegalovirus exposure and HLA in healthy donors. With 60 Vbeta and 13 Jbeta primers, the PCR was carried out. Source study methods: It was a later analysis that counted 83 million or so unique TCR beta chains, of which around 11 million were shared. Clones were sequenced by immunoSEQ multiplex PCR, and TCRdb holds only the in-frame ones, with some missing. V and J calls and clone size are as listed in that table; D and trimming were resolved from the DNA. The repertoire has about 250,000 clones, roughly 78% of them found once; the top ten carry approximately 0.47%. CDR3 length equals 18 residues. Germline V gene data show CDR1 as SGHRS and CDR2 as YFSETQ. With 2 bases removed from V and 9 bases from J, the gap between germline ends came to 27 bases.

The material sequenced was PBMCs. The origin of this receptor is a boy under 18 in good health and CMV-seronegative. The chain links TRBV5-1 to TRBJ2-1; possibly TRBD1 for D (6 bases). CDR3 sequence (DNA): TGCGCCAGCAGCTTTGAGGGGGTCTACGTGGGACCACGACGTGAGCAGTTCTTC. It specifies CASSFEGVYVGPRREQFF. Full variable domain (missing parts from reference TRBV5-1 and TRBJ2-1): KAGVTQTPRYLIKTRGQQVTLSCSPISGHRSVSWYQQTPGQGLQFLFEYFSETQRNKGNFPGRFSGRQFSNSRSEMNVSTLELGDSALYLCASSFEGVYVGPRREQFFGPGTRLTVL.